One sample yielded the 12 T cell receptor beta chains listed below, sequenced in a study of low-dose radiotherapy and immunotherapy resistance in tumors. Regarding time point: before trial treatment. Covering alpha and beta chains, TRAV- and TRBV-specific primers were used for the first-strand cDNA. It was with a constant-region primer and a V-primer adapter that TCRs were amplified over approximately 18 PCR cycles. MiXCR was run by TCRdb on the reads, yielding one entry per CDR3 protein. The data contain 30,000 to 50,000 distinct CDR3 sequences, 25% to 40% of them seen just once; the ten biggest clones take up about 3.9%. Sequencing used PBMCs, obtained before treatment. The origin of the receptors is a male donor with gallbladder cancer.

This clonotype was seen many times. The chain links TRBV13 to TRBJ1-1; D unresolved. Deletions cut 4 bases from V and 3 bases from J, with 15 bases between. The V gene's germline CDR1 is PRHDT and CDR2 FYEKMQ (reference sequence). The CDR3 spans 15 residues. The CDR3 loop is CASSSLAEGDTEAFF. The CDR3 DNA is TGTGCCAGCAGCTCACTAGCCGAGGGTGACACTGAAGCTTTCTTT.

Only one count was recorded for this clonotype. This chain's CDR3 is CASSQDTSWAYNEQFF. Written as DNA, the CDR3 is TGTGCCAGCAGCCAAGATACTAGCTGGGCCTACAATGAGCAGTTCTTC. The chain links TRBV4-2 to TRBJ2-1, with D possibly matching TRBD2 (6 bases). The CDR3 contains 16 residues. Trimming removed 0 bases from V and 2 bases from J, with 11 bases in between. Germline lookup yields CDR1 LGHNA and CDR2 YNFKEQ.

There are a few counts of this clonotype. The chain is built from TRBV20-1 and TRBJ1-5; 9 bases agree with TRBD1. The V gene end was trimmed by 6 bases and the J gene end by 7 bases; junction bases not matched to a gene: 16. CDR1 is DFQATT, CDR2 SNEGSKA, per germline (reference sequence). The CDR3 runs to 16 residues. CDR3 residues: CSASPSDRGGGQPQHF. The CDR3 nucleotides are TGCAGTGCGAGTCCCAGTGACAGGGGGGGCGGACAGCCCCAGCATTTT.

This clonotype was counted between two and nine times. The chain couples TRBV19 to TRBJ2-3, with TRBD2 identical over 11 bases. CDR3 size: 16 residues. CDR1 LNHDA and CDR2 SQIVND come from the germline V gene (reference sequence). V gave up 5 bases and J gave up 4 bases; unmatched junction bases: 8. The CDR3 DNA reads TGTGCCAGTAGTCGTACTAGCGGGAGTTATGCAGATACGCAGTATTTT. As protein: CASSRTSGSYADTQYF.

This clonotype was seen once. The chain joins TRBV5-1 to TRBJ2-6; TRBD1 agrees at 7 bases. Germline CDR1 SGHRS, CDR2 YFSETQ. This CDR3 has 17 residues. Losses at the gene ends were 4 bases for V and 0 bases for J; bases not matched to a gene: 7. The CDR3 loop reads CASSRGQARSGANVLTF. The CDR3 nucleotides read TGCGCCAGCAGCCGCGGACAGGCCCGCTCTGGGGCCAACGTCCTGACTTTC.

This clonotype was observed a few times. V is TRBV19 and J is TRBJ2-1; 11 nucleotides agree with TRBD2. The CDR3 contains 17 residues. Germline CDR1 is LNHDA and CDR2 is SQIVND (reference sequence). Trimming at V came to 4 bases and at J to 0 bases, leaving 5 bases not matched to a gene. The CDR3 reads CASSTSSGGSSYNEQFF. CDR3 in DNA: TGTGCCAGTAGTACTTCTAGCGGGGGGTCCTCCTACAATGAGCAGTTCTTC. The variable domain in full, completed from reference TRBV19 and TRBJ2-1, reads DGGITQSPKYLFRKEGQNVTLSCEQNLNHDAMYWYRQDPGQGLRLIYYSQIVNDFQKGDIAEGYSVSREKKESFPLTVTSAQKNPTAFYLCASSTSSGGSSYNEQFFGPGTRLTVL.

This clonotype was seen ten or more times. The rearrangement joins TRBV20-1 to TRBJ2-7; 15 nucleotides agree with TRBD2. Trimming took 2 bases from V and 5 from J; bases not matched to a gene: 7. The CDR3 length is 16 residues. From germline, CDR1 is DFQATT and CDR2 SNEGSKA (reference sequence). CDR3 sequence reads: CSARQPGLAGGNEQYF. The CDR3 DNA reads as TGCAGTGCTAGACAACCGGGACTAGCGGGAGGAAACGAGCAGTACTTC.

This clonotype has ten or more counts. The chain joins TRBV18 to TRBJ2-7; 11 nucleotides match TRBD1. V dropped 4 bases and J dropped 6; count of bases not matched to a gene: 17. The CDR3 is made up of 18 amino acids. CDR1 and CDR2 (germline): KGHSH, LQKENI. CDR3 region: CASSLYPGQGGAPLEQYF. In DNA, the CDR3 is TGTGCCAGCTCACTTTATCCGGGACAGGGGGGTGCCCCTCTCGAGCAGTACTTC.

This clonotype was recorded many times. V is TRBV28 and J is TRBJ2-1, with 8 nucleotides matching TRBD1. The CDR3 spans 15 residues. Germline CDR1 MDHEN, CDR2 SYDVKM. With V trimmed by 6 bases and J by 7 bases, 11 bases remained unmatched. This CDR3 reads CASSFDRGTWNEQFF. The CDR3 nucleotides are TGTGCCAGCAGCTTTGACAGGGGCACTTGGAATGAGCAGTTCTTC. The full variable domain, with the rest looked up from reference TRBV28 and TRBJ2-1, is DVKVTQSSRYLVKRTGEKVFLECVQDMDHENMFWYRQDPGLGLRLIYFSYDVKMKEKGDIPEGYSVSREKKERFSLILESASTNQTSMYLCASSFDRGTWNEQFFGPGTRLTVL.

To note about this clonotype: This likely traces to a read error, being one base from a far larger clone. The chain links TRBV5-1 to TRBJ2-5, with D maybe TRBD2 (7 bases). V was pared by 4 bases and J by 11 bases, with 27 bases between. There are 16 residues in the CDR3. CDR1 is SGHRS and CDR2 is YFSETQ in the germline V gene. The CDR3 region has the DNA TGCGCCAGCAGCCCCGCGACCACGGGGGGCAGGAATGAGCAGTACTTC. This encodes CASSPATTGGRNEQYF. The full variable domain, completed using reference TRBV5-1 and TRBJ2-5, is KAGVTQTPRYLIKTRGQQVTLSCSPISGHRSVSWYQQTPGQGLQFLFEYFSETQRNKGNFPGRFSGRQFSNSRSEMNVSTLELGDSALYLCASSPATTGGRNEQYFGPGTRLLVL.

This clonotype occurred many times. V usage is TRBV9 and J usage is TRBJ1-1, with a weak D call TRBD1 (5 bases). Trimming pared 4 bases from V and 0 bases from J, leaving 16 bases between. The CDR3 length is 16 residues. Germline V gene data show CDR1 as SGDLS and CDR2 as YYNGEE. In nucleotides, the CDR3 is TGTGCCAGCAGCCCCTGGGCGGGGCGGATGAACACTGAAGCTTTCTTT. It yields the protein CASSPWAGRMNTEAFF.

This clonotype was found many times. The V call is TRBV7-2, the J call TRBJ1-1; 7 nucleotides line up with TRBD1. CDR3 length: 15 amino acids. J lost 0 bases, V lost 5 bases, and 6 bases had no gene match. The germline V gene has CDR1 SGHTA and CDR2 FQGNSA. CDR3 amino acids: CASSLRDSMNTEAFF. The CDR3 DNA sequence: TGTGCCAGCAGCCTCCGGGACAGCATGAACACTGAAGCTTTCTTT.